These 10 T cell receptor beta chains originate from one sample sequenced in a study of blood T cell repertoires in COVID-19. Sequencing used immunoSEQ multiplex PCR; TCRdb keeps in-frame clones, though not all of them. Of approximately 150,000 clones listed, 70% to 80% are singletons. The sample taken for sequencing was PBMCs or T cells enriched from blood (not recorded which). These TCRs come from a woman in her seventies in a cohort exposed to, infected with or recovered from COVID-19 (not recorded which).

The chain recombines TRBV7-8 with TRBJ1-3; TRBD1 aligns across 7 bases. CDR3 length: 13 amino acids. V was pared by 8 bases and J by 7 bases, with 8 bases of the junction left unmatched. In germline, CDR1 is SGHVS, CDR2 FQNEAQ. The CDR3 reads CASRETGRNTIYF. The CDR3 region has the DNA TGTGCCAGCCGAGAGACAGGGAGGAACACCATATATTTT.

This clone has a single count. V usage is TRBV13 and J usage is TRBJ2-5, with 7 bases aligning to TRBD1. V gave up 4 bases and J gave up 2 bases; unmatched junction bases: 1. CDR3 length equals 13 residues. Germline lookup yields CDR1 PRHDT and CDR2 FYEKMQ (reference sequence). The DNA for the CDR3 is TGTGCCAGCAGCTCGGGACAGCAAGAGACCCAGTACTTC. It yields the protein CASSSGQQETQYF.

Note on this clone: This same CDR3 is encoded by further DNA sequences in the sample. The chain uses TRBV14 and TRBJ2-7; D is unclear. Germline lookup yields CDR1 SGHDN and CDR2 FVKESK. The CDR3 totals 11 residues. V was pared by 3 bases and J by 2 bases, with 2 bases between. CDR3 sequence: CASSHAYEQYF. CDR3 nucleotides: TGTGCCAGCAGCCACGCCTACGAGCAGTACTTC.

V is TRBV7-9 and J is TRBJ2-7; TRBD2 matches at 11 bases. CDR3 length equals 17 residues. Germline trimming cut 3 bases from V and 3 bases from J; bases unmatched to any gene: 10. Germline lookup yields CDR1 SEHNR and CDR2 FQNEAQ (reference sequence). The CDR3 coding sequence is TGTGCCAGCAGCTTCCCCGGAGGTAGCGGGGGGGACTACGAGCAGTACTTC. This translates into CASSFPGGSGGDYEQYF.

This clone was seen a handful of times. The chain couples TRBV2 to TRBJ1-2; 7 bases are shared with TRBD1. Germline lookup yields CDR1 SNHLY and CDR2 FYNNEI. CDR3 length: 12 residues. DNA for the CDR3: TGTCCCGTAACCGGGACAGTCTATGGCTACACCTTC. It yields the protein CPVTGTVYGYTF. Full variable domain (remainder filled in from reference TRBV2 and TRBJ1-2): EPEVTQTPSHQVTQMGQEVILRCVPISNHLYFYWYRQILGQKVEFLVSFYNNEISEKSEIFDDQFSVERPDGSNFTLKIRSTKLEDSAMYFCPVTGTVYGYTFGSGTRLTVV.

This sequence joins TRBV14 and TRBJ1-2; D is ambiguous. Germline values: CDR1 SGHDN, CDR2 FVKESK. The CDR3 extends over 10 amino acids. Between the trimmed V and J ends, which lost 7 bases and 6 bases, there was a span of 6 bases. The CDR3 is CASKPNGYTF. The DNA of the CDR3 is TGTGCCAGCAAGCCGAATGGCTACACCTTC.

The rearrangement joins TRBV7-2 to TRBJ2-1; the match to TRBD2 covers 11 bases. Looked up from germline, CDR1 is SGHTA and CDR2 is FQGNSA. V lost 5 bases, J lost 4 bases, and 4 bases stayed unmatched. The CDR3 is made up of 15 amino acids. CDR3 nucleotides: TGTGCCAGCAGCCTAGGGACTAGCGGATACAATGAGCAGTTCTTC. This translates into CASSLGTSGYNEQFF.

The gene calls are TRBV9 and TRBJ1-1; D call uncertain. Trimming left V 3 bases short and J 1 base short, with 10 bases between. Germline V gene lookup returns CDR1 SGDLS and CDR2 YYNGEE. The length of the CDR3 is 14 residues. Here the CDR3 reads CASSARPGNTEAFF. The CDR3 DNA reads as TGTGCCAGCAGCGCCCGTCCAGGGAACACTGAAGCTTTCTTT.

V usage is TRBV5-1 and J usage is TRBJ2-7, with TRBD1 matching over 8 bases. The CDR3 covers 13 residues. J lost 4 bases, V lost 4 bases, and 4 bases had no gene match. Germline V gene lookup returns CDR1 SGHRS and CDR2 YFSETQ. The CDR3 loop is CASSPQGAYEQYF. CDR3 DNA sequence: TGCGCCAGCAGCCCCCAGGGGGCGTACGAGCAGTACTTC.

This clone has only one observation. V is TRBV5-1 and J is TRBJ1-1; 7 bases map to TRBD1. The CDR3 is made up of 17 amino acids. CDR1 SGHRS and CDR2 YFSETQ come from the germline V gene. V shed 0 bases, J shed 3 bases, and the junction held 11 bases outside the gene matches. The CDR3 protein is CASSLAPQGTGDTEAFF. The DNA for the CDR3 is TGCGCCAGCAGCTTGGCCCCGCAGGGTACAGGGGACACTGAAGCTTTCTTT.